Following are 5 T cell receptor beta chains from one sample sequenced in a study of breast tumors, draining lymph nodes, adjacent tissues. TCRdb re-derived calls from the multiplex PCR reads in MiXCR, one entry per CDR3 protein. The table shows roughly 120,000 distinct CDR3 sequences, with roughly 21% occurring only once. Axillary draining lymph nodes of breast cancer patients supplied the node samples. The material sequenced was axillary lymph node tissue. These TCRs come from a female donor with breast cancer. Some clones in this sample may be carry-over from other donors' samples.

This clonotype was observed at least ten times. The gene calls are TRBV30 and TRBJ1-2; 10 bases match TRBD1. The J segment lost 8 bases and the V segment lost 4 bases, leaving 4 bases of the junction unmatched. Germline V lookup: CDR1 GTSNPN, CDR2 SVGIG (reference sequence). This CDR3 region has 12 residues. The CDR3: CAWNRDRGGYTF. For the CDR3, the DNA is TGTGCCTGGAACCGGGACAGGGGCGGCTACACCTTC.

This clonotype came up many times. V is TRBV6-1 and J is TRBJ1-4; the D gene is possibly TRBD1 (5 bases). The length of the CDR3 is 14 residues. Germline-derived CDR1 and CDR2 are MNHNS and SASEGT. The V end lost 5 bases, the J end lost 13 bases, and 20 bases lay between the germline ends. The CDR3 reads CASSRGTRLGRLFF. As DNA, the CDR3 is TGTGCCAGCAGTAGGGGAACGAGGTTAGGAAGACTGTTTTTT.

The chain is built from TRBV19 and TRBJ2-7; D possibly matches TRBD1 or TRBD2 (5 bases each). This CDR3 spans 11 amino acids. The germline V and J ends were trimmed by 4 bases and 6 bases, with 7 bases remaining between them. Germline CDR1 reads LNHDA; CDR2 reads SQIVND (reference sequence). The CDR3 region has the DNA TGTGCCAGTAGTACCGGGACCGAGCAGTACTTC. It is translated as CASSTGTEQYF.

This clonotype was counted at least ten times. The gene calls are TRBV24-1 and TRBJ1-5; D is perhaps TRBD1 (5 bases). Trimming took 6 bases from V and 2 from J, leaving 19 bases between them. The CDR3 loop spans 17 amino acids. Germline CDR1 and CDR2: KGHDR and SFDVKD. CDR3 nucleotides: TGTGCCACCAGTTCCGGGACCCAACTTGGGGGCAATCAGCCCCAGCATTTT. Amino acids: CATSSGTQLGGNQPQHF.

Concerning this clonotype itself: This may arise from a read error, as a much more abundant clone is one base away. The chain couples TRBV3-1 to TRBJ2-7, with D possibly matching TRBD1 (6 bases). The CDR3 has 13 residues. Germline assignment: CDR1 LGHDT and CDR2 YNNKEL (reference sequence). CDR3: CASSRTVSYEQHF. Here the CDR3 DNA reads TGTGCCAGCAGCCGGACAGTTTCCTACGAGCAGCACTTC.